This T cell receptor beta chain originates from a study of blood T cells in healthy people across ages. In its sample, this clonotype was seen a few times. A second PCR, run for about 7 to 11 cycles, used a sample-barcoded 5' primer plus a J-beta primer mix. The template-switch adaptor was a 5' adaptor with 12 random nucleotides. It tagged each cDNA molecule. One entry per CDR3 protein results from TCRdb running MiXCR on the 5' RACE reads. The sample contains around 1,000,000 distinct CDR3 sequences, 20% to 25% of which appear only once. CDR1 and CDR2 from the germline V gene are MNHEY and SVGEGT. The CDR3 runs to 14 residues. Trimming shortened V by 3 bases and J by 3 bases, and 11 bases separated the two germline ends. The same data also contributed to another study, on T cells of mothers and their children.

The chain is built from TRBV6-2 or TRBV6-3 and TRBJ1-1; no clear D gene. The sequence was collected from a girl aged 2-10 years in good health. Sequencing used blood. The CDR3 DNA reads as TGTGCCAGCAGTTATCGCAGCAGCTACACTGAAGCTTTCTTT. Translated, it gives CASSYRSSYTEAFF.